Reported below is one T cell receptor (beta chain). The CDR3 consists of 13 residues. V gave up 5 bases and J gave up 7 bases; unmatched junction bases: 8. This sample stems from a study of blood T cells in healthy people across ages. A sample-barcoded 5' primer and a J-beta primer mix were used in a second PCR of about 6 to 12 cycles. A single record per CDR3 protein comes from TCRdb applying MiXCR to the 5' RACE reads. The top ten hold about 4% of the sample, which has 1.5 million or so distinct CDR3 sequences, roughly 43% seen once. This sequence was found in a young woman in good health. The rearrangement uses TRBV12-3 or TRBV12-4 and TRBJ2-7; TRBD1 aligns across 7 bases. The sequenced material came from blood. For the CDR3, the DNA is TGTGCCAGCAGTCCCCGACAGGGCAATGAGCAGTACTTC. Its protein product is CASSPRQGNEQYF.